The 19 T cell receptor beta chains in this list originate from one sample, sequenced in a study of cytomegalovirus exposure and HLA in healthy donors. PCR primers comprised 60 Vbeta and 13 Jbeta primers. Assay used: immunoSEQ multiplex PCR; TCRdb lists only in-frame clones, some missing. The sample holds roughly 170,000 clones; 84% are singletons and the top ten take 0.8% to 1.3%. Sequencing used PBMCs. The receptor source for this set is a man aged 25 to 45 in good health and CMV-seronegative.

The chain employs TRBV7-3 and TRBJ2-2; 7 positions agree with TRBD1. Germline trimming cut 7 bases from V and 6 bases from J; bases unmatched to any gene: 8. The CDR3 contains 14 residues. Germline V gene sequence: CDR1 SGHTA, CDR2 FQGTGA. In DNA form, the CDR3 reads TGTGCCAGCACCAAGCCCACAGGGGCCGGGGAGCTGTTTTTT. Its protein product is CASTKPTGAGELFF.

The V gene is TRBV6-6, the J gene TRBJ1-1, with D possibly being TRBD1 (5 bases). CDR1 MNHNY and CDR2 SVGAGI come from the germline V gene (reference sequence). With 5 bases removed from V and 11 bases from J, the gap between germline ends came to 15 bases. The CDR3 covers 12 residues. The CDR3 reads CASSNRKNRAFF. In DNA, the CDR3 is TGTGCCAGCAGTAACCGAAAGAACAGGGCTTTCTTT.

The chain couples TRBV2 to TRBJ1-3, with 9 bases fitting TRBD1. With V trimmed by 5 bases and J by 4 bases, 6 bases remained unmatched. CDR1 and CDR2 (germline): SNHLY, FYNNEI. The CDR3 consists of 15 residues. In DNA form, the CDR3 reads TGTGCCAGCAGTTTAGGACAGGGGTTCGGAAACACCATATATTTT. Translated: CASSLGQGFGNTIYF.

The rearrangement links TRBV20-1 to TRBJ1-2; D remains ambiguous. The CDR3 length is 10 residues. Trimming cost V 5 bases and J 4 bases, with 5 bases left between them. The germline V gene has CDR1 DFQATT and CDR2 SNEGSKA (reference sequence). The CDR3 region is CSAYSYGYTF. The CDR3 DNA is TGCAGTGCTTACAGCTATGGCTACACCTTC.

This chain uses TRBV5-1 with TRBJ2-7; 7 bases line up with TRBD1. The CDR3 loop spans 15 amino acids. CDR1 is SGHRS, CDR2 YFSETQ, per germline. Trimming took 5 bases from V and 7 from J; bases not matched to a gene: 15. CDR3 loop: CASRDLGQSTGEQYF. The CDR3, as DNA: TGCGCCAGCAGGGACCTGGGACAGTCAACGGGGGAGCAGTACTTC.

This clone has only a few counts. The CDR3 loop reads CASSYGQGAGVYGYTF. The CDR3 DNA reads TGTGCCAGCAGCTATGGACAGGGTGCGGGTGTCTATGGCTACACCTTC. The V and J genes are TRBV5-4 and TRBJ1-2; TRBD1 aligns across 8 bases. With 3 bases clipped from V and 4 bases from J, the junction kept 11 bases outside the gene matches. The CDR3 loop spans 16 amino acids. Looked up from germline, CDR1 is SGHNT and CDR2 is YYREEE (reference sequence). The whole variable domain, filled in from reference TRBV5-4 and TRBJ1-2, reads ETGVTQSPTHLIKTRGQQVTLRCSSQSGHNTVSWYQQALGQGPQFIFQYYREEENGRGNFPPRFSGLQFPNYSSELNVNALELDDSALYLCASSYGQGAGVYGYTFGSGTRLTVV.

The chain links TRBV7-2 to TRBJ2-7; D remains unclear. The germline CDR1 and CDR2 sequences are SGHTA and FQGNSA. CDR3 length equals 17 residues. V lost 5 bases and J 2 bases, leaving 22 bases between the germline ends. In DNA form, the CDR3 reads TGTGCCAGCAGCCCTACGTCGAGGTTAGCTTTTCCCTACGAGCAGTACTTC. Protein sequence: CASSPTSRLAFPYEQYF.

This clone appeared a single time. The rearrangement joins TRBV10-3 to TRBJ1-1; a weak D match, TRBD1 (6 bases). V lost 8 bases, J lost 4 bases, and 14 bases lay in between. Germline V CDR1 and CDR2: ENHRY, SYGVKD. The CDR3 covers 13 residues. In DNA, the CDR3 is TGTGCCATCGGACCAGGGGAAGGCACTGAAGCTTTCTTT. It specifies CAIGPGEGTEAFF.

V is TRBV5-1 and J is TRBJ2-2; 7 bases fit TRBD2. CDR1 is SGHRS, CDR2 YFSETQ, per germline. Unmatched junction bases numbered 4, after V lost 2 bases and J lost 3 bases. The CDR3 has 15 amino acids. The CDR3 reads CASSLPGGDTGELFF. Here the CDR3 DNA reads TGCGCCAGCAGCTTACCGGGAGGCGACACCGGGGAGCTGTTTTTT.

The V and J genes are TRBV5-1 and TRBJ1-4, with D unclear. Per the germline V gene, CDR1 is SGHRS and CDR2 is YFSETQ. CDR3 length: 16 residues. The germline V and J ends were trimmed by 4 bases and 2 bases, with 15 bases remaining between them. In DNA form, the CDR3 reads TGCGCCAGCAGCGAGGGAACGCTACCGACTAATGAAAAACTGTTTTTT. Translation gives CASSEGTLPTNEKLFF.

The CDR3 spells CATSRDLSGKQPQHF. The CDR3 DNA sequence: TGTGCCACCAGCAGAGATTTGTCAGGGAAGCAGCCCCAGCATTTT. The chain couples TRBV15 to TRBJ1-5; perhaps TRBD1 as D (5 bases). This CDR3 region has 15 residues. Deletions cut 0 bases from V and 7 bases from J, with 13 bases between. Germline values: CDR1 LNHNV, CDR2 YYDKDF (reference sequence). Full variable domain (remainder filled in from reference TRBV15 and TRBJ1-5): DAMVIQNPRYQVTQFGKPVTLSCSQTLNHNVMYWYQQKSSQAPKLLFHYYDKDFNNEADTPDNFQSRRPNTSFCFLDIRSPGLGDTAMYLCATSRDLSGKQPQHFGDGTRLSIL.

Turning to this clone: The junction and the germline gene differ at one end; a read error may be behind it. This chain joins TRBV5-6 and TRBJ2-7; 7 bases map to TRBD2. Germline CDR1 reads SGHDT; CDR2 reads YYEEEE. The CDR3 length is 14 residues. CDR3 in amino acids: CTSSVGREGYEQYF. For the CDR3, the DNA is TGTACCAGCAGCGTGGGCAGGGAGGGCTACGAGCAGTACTTC.

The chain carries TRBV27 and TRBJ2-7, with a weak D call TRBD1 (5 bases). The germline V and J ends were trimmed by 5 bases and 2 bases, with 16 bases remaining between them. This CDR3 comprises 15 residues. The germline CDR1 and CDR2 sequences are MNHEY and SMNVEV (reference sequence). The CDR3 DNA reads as TGTGCCAGCAGTCCCTACCTGGCAGGGCCCTACGAGCAGTACTTC. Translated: CASSPYLAGPYEQYF.

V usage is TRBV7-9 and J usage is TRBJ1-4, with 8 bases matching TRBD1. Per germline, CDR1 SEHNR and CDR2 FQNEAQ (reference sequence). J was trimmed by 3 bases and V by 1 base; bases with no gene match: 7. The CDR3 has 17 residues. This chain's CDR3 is CASSLDRGQGANEKLFF. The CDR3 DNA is TGTGCCAGCAGCTTAGATCGTGGACAGGGTGCTAATGAAAAACTGTTTTTT. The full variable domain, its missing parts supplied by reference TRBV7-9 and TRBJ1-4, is DTGVSQNPRHKITKRGQNVTFRCDPISEHNRLYWYRQTLGQGPEFLTYFQNEAQLEKSRLLSDRFSAERPKGSFSTLEIQRTEQGDSAMYLCASSLDRGQGANEKLFFGSGTQLSVL.

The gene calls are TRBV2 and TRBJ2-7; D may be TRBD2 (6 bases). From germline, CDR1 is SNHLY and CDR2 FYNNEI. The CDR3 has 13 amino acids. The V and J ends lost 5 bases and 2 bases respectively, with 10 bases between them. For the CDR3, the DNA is TGTGCCAGCAGTCGACGGGAGACCTACGAGCAGTACTTC. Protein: CASSRRETYEQYF.

For the CDR3, the DNA is TGTGCCAGCAGCCAAGACAGGCTGAACACAGATACGCAGTATTTT. The encoded protein is CASSQDRLNTDTQYF. This rearrangement joins TRBV9 to TRBJ2-3, with D perhaps matching TRBD1 (6 bases). Trimming stripped 4 bases from V and 2 bases from J, with 14 bases between. The CDR3 has 15 amino acids. Germline V CDR1 and CDR2: SGDLS, YYNGEE. Variable domain in full (rest from reference TRBV9 and TRBJ2-3): DSGVTQTPKHLITATGQRVTLRCSPRSGDLSVYWYQQSLDQGLQFLIQYYNGEERAKGNILERFSAQQFPDLHSELNLSSLELGDSALYFCASSQDRLNTDTQYFGPGTRLTVL.

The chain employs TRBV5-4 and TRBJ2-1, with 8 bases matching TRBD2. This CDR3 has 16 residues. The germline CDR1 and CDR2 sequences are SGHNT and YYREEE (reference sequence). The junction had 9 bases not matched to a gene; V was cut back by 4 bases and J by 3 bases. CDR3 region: CASSPPGLGVYNEQFF. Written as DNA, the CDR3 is TGTGCCAGCAGCCCCCCGGGACTAGGGGTCTACAATGAGCAGTTCTTC.

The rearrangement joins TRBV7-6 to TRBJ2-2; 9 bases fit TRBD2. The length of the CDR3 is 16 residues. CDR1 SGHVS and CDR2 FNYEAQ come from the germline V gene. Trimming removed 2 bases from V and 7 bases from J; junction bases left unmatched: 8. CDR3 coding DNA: TGTGCCAGCAGCTTATTTGGGACTAGCTCTGACGGGGAGCTGTTTTTT. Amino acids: CASSLFGTSSDGELFF.

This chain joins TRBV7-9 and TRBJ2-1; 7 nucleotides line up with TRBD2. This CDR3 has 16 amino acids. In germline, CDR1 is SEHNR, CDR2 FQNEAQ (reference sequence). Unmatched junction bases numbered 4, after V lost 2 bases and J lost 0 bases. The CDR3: CASSLNRGSSYNEQFF. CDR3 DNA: TGTGCCAGCAGCTTAAACCGCGGGAGCTCCTACAATGAGCAGTTCTTC.